This T cell receptor (beta chain) was obtained from a study of blood T cells in healthy people across ages. Note on this clonotype: The antigen remains undetermined. A read error may produce the germline difference seen at one junction end.

Combining a sample-barcoded 5' primer with a J-beta primer mix, a second PCR ran for about 7 to 11 cycles. In TCRdb, the 5' RACE reads were re-called with MiXCR into one record per CDR3 protein. The sample holds about 670,000 distinct CDR3 sequences, around 38% seen once. Study-level findings and limits: Researchers judged that diversity estimates from one million T cells fell short of true values. Diversity of TCR beta per million T cells declined in a roughly linear way with age. A greater number of naive CD4+ cells and higher diversity distinguished long-lived donors from aged donors.

The material sequenced was blood. This receptor was identified in a man older than 75 in good health.

CDR3 sequence (DNA): TGTGCCAGCCAACCGGCAACCGGGGGCAATTCACCCCCCCACTTT. Translated, it gives CASQPATGGNSPPHF. The chain recombines TRBV28 with TRBJ1-6; possible D gene TRBD1, 6 bases. This CDR3 has 15 residues. The germline V gene has CDR1 MDHEN and CDR2 SYDVKM.